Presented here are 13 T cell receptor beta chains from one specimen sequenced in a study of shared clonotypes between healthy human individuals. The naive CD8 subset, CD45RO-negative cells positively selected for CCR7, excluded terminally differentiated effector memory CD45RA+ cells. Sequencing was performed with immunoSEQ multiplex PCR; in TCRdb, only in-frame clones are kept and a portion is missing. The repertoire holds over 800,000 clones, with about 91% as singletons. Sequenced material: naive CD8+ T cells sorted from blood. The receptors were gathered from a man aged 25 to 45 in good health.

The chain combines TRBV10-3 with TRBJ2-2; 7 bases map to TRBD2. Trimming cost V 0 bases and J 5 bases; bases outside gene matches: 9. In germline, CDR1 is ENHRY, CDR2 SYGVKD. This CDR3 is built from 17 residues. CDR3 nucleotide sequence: TGTGCCATCAGTGAGTCTGGGACTACAGTGTATACCGGGGAGCTGTTTTTT. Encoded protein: CAISESGTTVYTGELFF.

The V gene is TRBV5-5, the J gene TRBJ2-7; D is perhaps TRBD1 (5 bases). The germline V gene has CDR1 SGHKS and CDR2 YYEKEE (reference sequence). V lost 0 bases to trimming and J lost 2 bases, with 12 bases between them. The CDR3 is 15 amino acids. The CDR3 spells CASSLVPGPTYEQYF. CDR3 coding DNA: TGTGCCAGCAGCTTGGTTCCAGGGCCTACCTACGAGCAGTACTTC.

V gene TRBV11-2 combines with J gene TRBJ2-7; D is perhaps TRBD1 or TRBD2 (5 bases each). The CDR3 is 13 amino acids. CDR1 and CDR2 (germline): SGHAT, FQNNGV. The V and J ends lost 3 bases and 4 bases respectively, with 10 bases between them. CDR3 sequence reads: CASSFGTRYEQYF. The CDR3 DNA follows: TGTGCCAGCAGCTTCGGGACCAGATACGAGCAGTACTTC.

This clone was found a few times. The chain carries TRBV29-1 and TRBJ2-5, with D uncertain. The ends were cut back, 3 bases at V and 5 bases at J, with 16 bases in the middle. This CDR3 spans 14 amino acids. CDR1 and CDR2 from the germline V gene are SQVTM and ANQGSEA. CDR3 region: CSVESGLEWETQYF. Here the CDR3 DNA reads TGCAGCGTTGAGTCTGGGTTAGAGTGGGAGACCCAGTACTTC.

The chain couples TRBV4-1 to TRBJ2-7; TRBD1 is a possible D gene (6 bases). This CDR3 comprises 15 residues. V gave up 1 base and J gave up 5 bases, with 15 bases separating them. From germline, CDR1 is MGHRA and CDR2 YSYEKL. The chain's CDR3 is CASSQGFRGGDEQYF. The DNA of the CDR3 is TGCGCCAGCAGCCAAGGGTTCAGGGGTGGGGACGAGCAGTACTTC.

The CDR3 DNA reads as TGTGCCAGCAGCCAAAGACCGGTGGCAGGGCAAGAGACCCAGTACTTC. Translated: CASSQRPVAGQETQYF. This rearrangement joins TRBV7-9 to TRBJ2-5; possible D gene TRBD1, 5 bases. V gave up 5 bases and J gave up 2 bases, with 18 bases separating them. The CDR3 runs to 16 residues. Germline CDR1 is SEHNR and CDR2 is FQNEAQ (reference sequence). The full variable domain, with the rest looked up from reference TRBV7-9 and TRBJ2-5, is DTGVSQNPRHKITKRGQNVTFRCDPISEHNRLYWYRQTLGQGPEFLTYFQNEAQLEKSRLLSDRFSAERPKGSFSTLEIQRTEQGDSAMYLCASSQRPVAGQETQYFGPGTRLLVL.

The CDR3 DNA reads as TGTGCCACCAGCAGATCTGGGGGCAACACTGAAGCTTTCTTT. It is translated as CATSRSGGNTEAFF. This chain joins TRBV15 and TRBJ1-1; D perhaps matches TRBD1 (6 bases). The CDR3 extends over 14 amino acids. Trimming took 2 bases from V and 2 from J, leaving 9 bases between them. Germline CDR1 is LNHNV and CDR2 is YYDKDF (reference sequence).

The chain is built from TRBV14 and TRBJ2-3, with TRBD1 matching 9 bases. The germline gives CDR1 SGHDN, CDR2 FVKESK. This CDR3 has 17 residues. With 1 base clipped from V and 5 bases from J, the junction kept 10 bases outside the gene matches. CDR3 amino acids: CASSQGGDREVEDTQYF. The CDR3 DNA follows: TGTGCCAGCAGCCAAGGTGGGGACAGGGAAGTCGAAGATACGCAGTATTTT.

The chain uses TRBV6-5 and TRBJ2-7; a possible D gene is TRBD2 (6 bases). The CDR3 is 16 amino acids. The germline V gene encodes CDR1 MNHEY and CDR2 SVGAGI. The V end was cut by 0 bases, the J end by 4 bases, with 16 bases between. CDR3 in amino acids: CASSYSRVPAGYEQYF. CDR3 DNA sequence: TGTGCCAGCAGTTACTCTAGGGTTCCTGCGGGGTACGAGCAGTACTTC.

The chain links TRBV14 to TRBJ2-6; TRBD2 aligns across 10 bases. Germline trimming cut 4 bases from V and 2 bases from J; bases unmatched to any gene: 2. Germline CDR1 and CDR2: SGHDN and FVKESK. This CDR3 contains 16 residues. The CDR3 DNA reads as TGTGCCAGCAGCCTGCTAGCGGGAGCTGGGGCCAACGTCCTGACTTTC. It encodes CASSLLAGAGANVLTF.

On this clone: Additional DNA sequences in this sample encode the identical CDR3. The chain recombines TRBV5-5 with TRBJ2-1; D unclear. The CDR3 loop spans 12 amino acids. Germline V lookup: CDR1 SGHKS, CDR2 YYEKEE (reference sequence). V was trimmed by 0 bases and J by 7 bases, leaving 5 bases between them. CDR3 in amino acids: CASSLGGNEQFF. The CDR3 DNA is TGTGCCAGCAGCTTGGGCGGAAATGAGCAGTTCTTC. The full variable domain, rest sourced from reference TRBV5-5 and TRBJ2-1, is DAGVTQSPTHLIKTRGQQVTLRCSPISGHKSVSWYQQVLGQGPQFIFQYYEKEERGRGNFPDRFSARQFPNYSSELNVNALLLGDSALYLCASSLGGNEQFFGPGTRLTVL.

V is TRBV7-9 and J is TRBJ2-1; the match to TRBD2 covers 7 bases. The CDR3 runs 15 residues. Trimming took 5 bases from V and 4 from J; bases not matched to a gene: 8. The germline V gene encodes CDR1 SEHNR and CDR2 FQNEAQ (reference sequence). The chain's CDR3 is CASSPALALYNEQFF. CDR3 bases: TGTGCCAGCAGCCCCGCACTAGCGTTGTACAATGAGCAGTTCTTC.

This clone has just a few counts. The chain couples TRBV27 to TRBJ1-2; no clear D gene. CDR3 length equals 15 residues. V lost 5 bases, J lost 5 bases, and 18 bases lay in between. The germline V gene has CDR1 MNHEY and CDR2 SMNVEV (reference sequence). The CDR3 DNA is TGTGCCAGCAGTCCCCTAGGACGGAGCCCATATGGCTACACCTTC. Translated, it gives CASSPLGRSPYGYTF.